This T cell receptor (beta chain) is drawn from a study of blood T cell repertoires in COVID-19 (dated by TCRdb to 2020 to 2022). At the level of the whole study: Samples covering the acute and convalescent phases of COVID-19 were provided by collaborators in the United States, Italy and Spain. The prospective study material was composed of cDNA or gDNA derived from T cells, B-cell-depleted T cells, or PBMCs. Nearly every sample came with metadata listing a de-identified subject ID, COVID-19 status, age in years and sex. Subjects who had been exposed to COVID-19, were actively infected with it, or had recovered from it provided the deeply sampled blood TCRbeta repertoires that made up the dataset. Samples were obtained from the ongoing ImmuneRACE study (first 160 participants) and from some 1,300 subjects provided by 6 global collaborators. Where available, HLA class I and class II types were obtained from metadata supplied by the sample provider rather than from assay-based typing. The repertoires were released in a freely available public database intended as a resource for research on the immune response to SARS-CoV-2. The study at large found these results: The quantity of clinical and demographic metadata differed by source and by participant and was supplied without curation.

About this clone: Its specific antigen is unknown. No much larger clone is present one base from it, and per-base qualities are unavailable.

The collaborating institutions used their own protocols to collect whole blood in K2EDTA tubes. For TCRbeta analysis, collaborators shipped samples as frozen whole blood, isolated PBMCs, or DNA extracted from either of those sample types. Via the germline V gene, CDR1 is MDHEN and CDR2 SYDVKM. The CDR3 spans 14 residues, from the cysteine through the phenylalanine. Solely the CDR3 DNA is kept, with 42 bases framed from the first base. V is cut by 3 bases and J by 4 bases, and the space between the germline ends is 9 bases. The immunoSEQ Assay, a bias-controlled multiplex PCR, was used to amplify TCRbeta CDR3 regions from genomic DNA. Regarding the original processing steps: The number of nucleated cells in each sample was estimated by amplification of reference gene primers within the assay. To quantify the absolute abundance of each unique TCRbeta CDR3 rearrangement, sequence reads were collapsed and filtered. For each sample, productive Simpson clonality was calculated by taking the square root of Simpson's diversity index across productive rearrangements. TCRdb took this table from immuneACCESS and kept in-frame rearrangements with V and J called. Such tables lack part of the clones; where checked against another copy, unresolved V genes explain under half of the gap, and the rest is unexplained. V and J calls and clone size follow that table, whereas D and trimming were derived from the DNA. The sample table shows about 190,000 clones, and approximately 86% are seen once. The top ten clonotypes cover around 1.2% of the sample.

The chain is made from TRBV28 and TRBJ1-4; no D gene can be assigned with confidence. Sequences were obtained from peripheral blood. The sequence derives from a man aged 25 to 40 with acute or convalescent COVID-19. The DNA is TGTGCCAGCAGTTTTAAGGGAGGTAATGAAAAACTGTTTTTT. It is translated as CASSFKGGNEKLFF.